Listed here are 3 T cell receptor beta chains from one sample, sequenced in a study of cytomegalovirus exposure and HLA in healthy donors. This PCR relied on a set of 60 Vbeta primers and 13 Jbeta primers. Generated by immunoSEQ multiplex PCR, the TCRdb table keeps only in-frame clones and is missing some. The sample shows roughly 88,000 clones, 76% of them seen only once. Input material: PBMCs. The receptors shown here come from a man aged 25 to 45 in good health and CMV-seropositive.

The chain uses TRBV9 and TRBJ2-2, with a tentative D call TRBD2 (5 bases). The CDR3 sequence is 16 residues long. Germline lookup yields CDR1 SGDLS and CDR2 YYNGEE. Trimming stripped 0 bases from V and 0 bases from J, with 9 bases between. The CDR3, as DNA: TGTGCCAGCAGCGTAGGTCTAGCTACGAACACCGGGGAGCTGTTTTTT. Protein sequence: CASSVGLATNTGELFF.

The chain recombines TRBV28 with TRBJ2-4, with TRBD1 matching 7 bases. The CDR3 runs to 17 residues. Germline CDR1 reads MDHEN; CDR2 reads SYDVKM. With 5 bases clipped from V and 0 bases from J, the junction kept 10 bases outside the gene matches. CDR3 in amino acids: CASSPRQGNLAKNIQYF. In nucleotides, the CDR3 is TGTGCCAGCAGTCCTCGACAGGGTAACCTAGCCAAAAACATTCAGTACTTC.

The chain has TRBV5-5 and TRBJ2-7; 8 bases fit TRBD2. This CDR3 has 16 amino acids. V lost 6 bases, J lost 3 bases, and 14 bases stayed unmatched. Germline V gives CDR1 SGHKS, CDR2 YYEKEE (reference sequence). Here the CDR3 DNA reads TGTGCCAGCAACCCCGGGATGAGCGGGGGCTTCTACGAGCAGTACTTC. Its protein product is CASNPGMSGGFYEQYF.